This T cell receptor (beta chain) was identified during a study of control samples from healthy donors and cancer patients. Germline V gives CDR1 SQVTM, CDR2 ANQGSEA. The CDR3 is 14 residues long. Losses at the gene ends were 4 bases for V and 7 bases for J; bases not matched to a gene: 11. Method: immunoSEQ multiplex PCR; TCRdb's copy keeps in-frame clones and lacks some. Here the sample spans about 150,000 clones, approximately 91% being singletons. Sequenced sample: blood. This sequence joins TRBV29-1 and TRBJ2-7; 9 bases fit TRBD1. The sequence was obtained from a man under 40 in good health. The CDR3 reads CSVVISDRGDEQYF. The CDR3, as DNA: TGCAGCGTTGTGATTTCGGACAGGGGTGATGAGCAGTACTTC.